This record covers a single T cell receptor (beta chain). From germline, CDR1 is SQVTM and CDR2 ANQGSEA. The CDR3 is 15 amino acids. Trimming stripped 7 bases from V and 0 bases from J, with 17 bases between. Each CDR3 protein is one row after TCRdb ran MiXCR on the RT-PCR reads. The table lists about 700,000 distinct CDR3 sequences, approximately 14% of them singletons. The sequence derives from a female donor in good health, serving as a healthy control. This rearrangement joins TRBV29-1 to TRBJ2-3; D possibly corresponds to TRBD2 (6 bases). Sequencing input: memory CD4+ T cells from blood. The CDR3 spells CSASRTGTSTDTQYF. The CDR3 DNA follows: TGCAGCGCTAGCCGAACGGGGACTAGCACAGATACGCAGTATTTT.